This T cell receptor beta chain derives from a study of metastatic and nonmetastatic thyroid tumors. Study context: Peripheral blood and tumor or nodule samples from malignant and benign thyroid patients were compared. Study-level findings and limits: Significantly greater TCR beta diversity was reportedly found in malignant thyroid tumors than in benign nodules (in blood and tumor).

TCRdb re-clonotyped the PCR reads via MiXCR. The sample lists around 13,000 clones, under 25% occurring once. Per the germline V gene, CDR1 is DFQATT and CDR2 is SNEGSKA (reference sequence). The CDR3 totals 12 residues. With 5 bases removed from V and 3 bases from J, the gap between germline ends came to 11 bases. Patients were all untreated before their thyroid surgery. Turning to this clone: Its antigen is not known.

This rearrangement joins TRBV20-1 to TRBJ2-7, with a tentative D call TRBD2 (7 bases). The source of this sequence is a female donor with papillary thyroid cancer or a benign thyroid nodule (not recorded which). Some clones in this sample may be carry-over from other donors' samples. The sequenced sample was blood. CDR3 protein: CSAYREGYEQYF. Here the CDR3 DNA reads TGCAGTGCTTACAGGGAGGGCTACGAGCAGTACTTC.